This entry lists 10 T cell receptor beta chains sequenced from one sample in a study of blood T cell repertoires in COVID-19. Generated by immunoSEQ multiplex PCR, the TCRdb table keeps only in-frame clones and is missing some. The sample has more than 100,000 clones, over 75% seen once. Material: peripheral blood. Every receptor here comes from a human donor in a cohort sampled during active or convalescent COVID-19.

The chain couples TRBV5-6 to TRBJ1-4; 12 bases align to TRBD1. From germline, CDR1 is SGHDT and CDR2 YYEEEE. The CDR3 has 16 amino acids. Trimming cost V 4 bases and J 8 bases; bases outside gene matches: 9. The DNA for the CDR3 is TGTGCCAGCAGCCCAGACGCCGGGACAGGGGGCGAAAAACTGTTTTTT. It translates to CASSPDAGTGGEKLFF.

This clone was detected a few times. The chain links TRBV15 to TRBJ1-2; D is possibly TRBD1 (5 bases). Trimming shortened V by 5 bases and J by 10 bases, and 17 bases separated the two germline ends. The CDR3 is 13 residues long. Germline CDR1 is LNHNV and CDR2 is YYDKDF (reference sequence). CDR3 nucleotide sequence: TGTGCCACCAGCGTTAAACGGGGGTCCTCCTACACCTTC. It is translated as CATSVKRGSSYTF.

V gene TRBV5-1 combines with J gene TRBJ2-3; D is perhaps TRBD2 (6 bases). Per germline, CDR1 SGHRS and CDR2 YFSETQ. This CDR3 contains 15 residues. The V and J ends lost 0 bases and 1 base respectively, with 9 bases between them. DNA of the CDR3: TGCGCCAGCAGCTTGGTGTCTAGCGGCACAGATACGCAGTATTTT. Translating gives CASSLVSSGTDTQYF. The full variable domain, completed using reference TRBV5-1 and TRBJ2-3, is KAGVTQTPRYLIKTRGQQVTLSCSPISGHRSVSWYQQTPGQGLQFLFEYFSETQRNKGNFPGRFSGRQFSNSRSEMNVSTLELGDSALYLCASSLVSSGTDTQYFGPGTRLTVL.

This clone was observed a few times. The V and J genes are TRBV2 and TRBJ2-2; 8 nucleotides agree with TRBD2. CDR3 length: 15 amino acids. Per germline, CDR1 SNHLY and CDR2 FYNNEI. J lost 5 bases, V lost 7 bases, and 9 bases had no gene match. As DNA, the CDR3 is TGTGCCAGCAACCCAGCGGGGGTTGTGACCGGGGAGCTGTTTTTT. Translating it yields CASNPAGVVTGELFF.

This sequence joins TRBV7-8 and TRBJ1-2; no reliable D call. The germline CDR1 and CDR2 sequences are SGHVS and FQNEAQ. CDR3 length: 15 residues. The V and J ends lost 5 bases and 1 base respectively, with 14 bases between them. CDR3 in DNA: TGTGCCAGCAGCGTTGGCGGAAAGGTTAACTATGGCTACACCTTC. Its translation: CASSVGGKVNYGYTF. The variable domain in full, with the rest retrieved from reference TRBV7-8 and TRBJ1-2, is GAGVSQSPRYKVAKRGQDVALRCDPISGHVSLFWYQQALGQGPEFLTYFQNEAQLDKSGLPSDRFFAERPEGSVSTLKIQRTQQEDSAVYLCASSVGGKVNYGYTFGSGTRLTVV.

There are a few counts of this clone. The chain combines TRBV18 with TRBJ2-3; 11 bases map to TRBD2. This CDR3 comprises 14 residues. Germline lookup yields CDR1 KGHSH and CDR2 LQKENI. J lost 8 bases, V lost 3 bases, and 4 bases had no gene match. CDR3: CASSPSGGAATQYF. CDR3 in DNA: TGTGCCAGCTCACCTAGCGGGGGGGCCGCTACGCAGTATTTT.

The chain couples TRBV7-9 to TRBJ2-1; unclear D gene. The V end was cut by 3 bases, the J end by 7 bases, with 13 bases between. Germline assignment: CDR1 SEHNR and CDR2 FQNEAQ (reference sequence). The CDR3 consists of 14 residues. The CDR3 loop reads CASSFGSTRNEQFF. For the CDR3, the DNA is TGTGCCAGCAGCTTCGGCTCCACGAGGAATGAGCAGTTCTTC.

The chain links TRBV7-9 to TRBJ1-2, with TRBD1 matching over 7 bases. Germline CDR1 SEHNR, CDR2 FQNEAQ (reference sequence). CDR3 length: 19 residues. V was pared by 1 base and J by 5 bases, with 19 bases of the junction left unmatched. The CDR3 region is CASSLGGAGGTLVWYGYTF. The CDR3 DNA reads as TGTGCCAGCAGCTTAGGAGGGGCAGGGGGTACGTTAGTATGGTATGGCTACACCTTC. The full variable domain, rest sourced from reference TRBV7-9 and TRBJ1-2, is DTGVSQNPRHKITKRGQNVTFRCDPISEHNRLYWYRQTLGQGPEFLTYFQNEAQLEKSRLLSDRFSAERPKGSFSTLEIQRTEQGDSAMYLCASSLGGAGGTLVWYGYTFGSGTRLTVV.

The chain links TRBV2 to TRBJ2-2; 7 bases are shared with TRBD2. Losses at the gene ends were 8 bases for V and 4 bases for J; bases not matched to a gene: 7. Germline CDR1 SNHLY, CDR2 FYNNEI. The length of the CDR3 is 14 residues. DNA of the CDR3: TGTGCCAGCTTCGGGGGGTCCGGCACCGGGGAGCTGTTTTTT. Its protein is CASFGGSGTGELFF. The complete variable domain, with remaining parts taken from reference TRBV2 and TRBJ2-2, reads EPEVTQTPSHQVTQMGQEVILRCVPISNHLYFYWYRQILGQKVEFLVSFYNNEISEKSEIFDDQFSVERPDGSNFTLKIRSTKLEDSAMYFCASFGGSGTGELFFGEGSRLTVL.

This clone has only a few counts. The rearrangement links TRBV7-3 to TRBJ2-1, with TRBD1 identical over 10 bases. The CDR3 runs to 17 residues. V lost 5 bases to trimming and J lost 6 bases; unmatched junction nucleotides: 13. The germline gives CDR1 SGHTA, CDR2 FQGTGA. The CDR3 DNA reads TGTGCCAGCAGCCTAAACTCCGGGACAGGGGTTTCCAATGAGCAGTTCTTC. Translating gives CASSLNSGTGVSNEQFF.